The rows below give T cell receptor beta chains drawn from one sample of a study of CD8 T cells in Susac syndrome. TCRdb fed the immunoSEQ multiplex PCR reads into MiXCR, producing one record per CDR3 protein. The repertoire has roughly 130,000 distinct CDR3 sequences, about 95% of them found once; the top ten carry roughly 0.13%. The sequenced material came from CD4+ T cells from PBMCs. Every receptor here comes from a human donor in good health. The CDR3 runs from the conserved cysteine through the conserved F or W. A D gene is named only where the DNA matches it firmly. A row's size may be missing; if present it is once, few, many or a size class.

TRBD2,NA,TRBJ2-7,TRBV28,TGTGCCAGCAGTTCCCCGGGACTAGACTACGAGCAGTACTTC,CASSSPGLDYEQYF
NA,NA,TRBJ2-3,TRBV21-1,TGTGCCAGCAGCGCCCGCGCGGGGAGCGGGGAGGACAATACGCAGTATTTT,CASSARAGSGEDNTQYF
TRBD1,NA,TRBJ2-7,TRBV19,TGTGCCAGTAGTATCCGGGACAGGACCTACGAGCAGTACTTC,CASSIRDRTYEQYF
NA,once,TRBJ1-2,TRBV29-1,TGCAGCGTTGGGGGGTCAGGGAGGTCCTATGGCTACACCTTC,CSVGGSGRSYGYTF
TRBD1,NA,TRBJ1-1,TRBV18,TGTGCCAGCTCGGTCGGACAGGGCAGGACGAACACTGAAGCTTTCTTT,CASSVGQGRTNTEAFF
TRBD2,NA,TRBJ2-5,TRBV23-1,TGCGCCAGCAGTCACCCGACTAGCGGTAAAGAGACCCAGTACTTC,CASSHPTSGKETQYF
TRBD2,once,TRBJ2-3,TRBV29-1,TGCAGCGTTGCGGGACTAGCGGGAGGGAGGCGTAGAGATACGCAGTATTTT,CSVAGLAGGRRRDTQYF
NA,NA,TRBJ1-1,TRBV7-6,TGTGCCAGCAGCTTAGATCGGAAAACTGAAGCTTTCTTT,CASSLDRKTEAFF
NA,once,TRBJ1-1,TRBV27,TGTGCCAGCAGTTATCGAGGGTGGAACACTGAAGCTTTCTTT,CASSYRGWNTEAFF
TRBD1,NA,TRBJ2-4,TRBV3-1,TGTGCCAGCAGCGACAGGGCATCCAAAAACATTCAGTACTTC,CASSDRASKNIQYF
TRBD1,NA,TRBJ2-7,TRBV6-5,TGTGCCAGCAGTTCTCAAACCACAGGGGCCGAGCAGTACTTC,CASSSQTTGAEQYF
NA,NA,TRBJ2-7,TRBV2,TGTGCCAGCACAGTGAGTTACGAGCAGTACTTC,CASTVSYEQYF
NA,NA,TRBJ2-6,TRBV6-6,TGTGCCAGCAAAGGGGTGGACTCTGGGGCCAACGTCCTGACTTTC,CASKGVDSGANVLTF
NA,NA,TRBJ2-3,TRBV5-5,TGTGCCAGCACCTCGAGTCCCACAGATACGCAGTATTTT,CASTSSPTDTQYF
TRBD2,NA,TRBJ2-5,TRBV19,TGTGCCAGTAGTATAGCGGGAGGAGGAGAGACCCAGTACTTC,CASSIAGGGETQYF
NA,NA,TRBJ2-1,TRBV4-1,TGCGCCAGCAGCCATCCTGACGCCAGGGTGAATGAGCAGTTCTTC,CASSHPDARVNEQFF
NA,once,TRBJ1-5,TRBV28,TGTGCCAGCACCTCCCCCACAGGCCCACATCAGCCCCAGCATTTT,CASTSPTGPHQPQHF
TRBD1,NA,TRBJ1-5,TRBV19,TGTGCCAGTGACGACAGGGGTCAGCCCCAGCATTTT,CASDDRGQPQHF
TRBD1,NA,TRBJ2-7,TRBV3-1,TGTGCCAGCAGCCCCCGGGACAGCTCCTACGAGCAGTACTTC,CASSPRDSSYEQYF
NA,NA,TRBJ1-1,TRBV7-9,TGTGCCAGCAGCGTCCAGGGGCGGAACACTGAAGCTTTCTTT,CASSVQGRNTEAFF
NA,NA,TRBJ1-5,TRBV6-5,TGTGCCAGCAGCCAGTTGGGCAATCAGCCCCAGCATTTT,CASSQLGNQPQHF
NA,NA,TRBJ2-7,TRBV27,TGTGCCACCCACAGCGAGAGCTCCTACGAGCAGTACTTC,CATHSESSYEQYF
NA,once,TRBJ1-4,TRBV28,TGTGCCAGCAGCCGTCGGGGCCCAGCTAATGAAAAACTGTTTTTT,CASSRRGPANEKLFF
TRBD1,NA,TRBJ2-5,TRBV5-1,TGCGCCAGCAGCTTCTACACCGGGACAGAGAAAGAGACCCAGTACTTC,CASSFYTGTEKETQYF
NA,NA,TRBJ2-2,TRBV30,TGTGCCCTTTCACTACAGGTCTTCGGGGAGCTGTTTTTT,CALSLQVFGELFF
TRBD1,NA,TRBJ1-3,TRBV18,TGTGCCAGCTCACAAAACAGGGGACCCTCTGGAAACACCATATATTTT,CASSQNRGPSGNTIYF
NA,once,TRBJ2-3,TRBV5-1,TGCGCCAGCAGCTACGGAGGGGACACTGATACGCAGTATTTT,CASSYGGDTDTQYF
NA,NA,TRBJ2-7,TRBV20-1,TGCAGTGCTAGAGATCTCGGCTACGAGCAGTACTTC,CSARDLGYEQYF
TRBD2,NA,TRBJ2-3,TRBV11-1,TGTGCCAGCAGCCCAACTAGCGGGAGGGAATATACGCAGTATTTT,CASSPTSGREYTQYF
NA,NA,TRBJ1-1,TRBV5-8,TGTGCCAGCAGCTTGGAGGGATTTGAAGCTTTCTTT,CASSLEGFEAFF
TRBD2,NA,TRBJ2-3,TRBV5-4,TGTGCCAGCAGTAGCGGGCCCTTTTTAGCGGATCCTAGCACAGATACGCAGTATTTT,CASSSGPFLADPSTDTQYF
NA,NA,TRBJ2-5,TRBV7-2,TGTGCCAGCAGCGGGAGGCGGGACCAAGAGACCCAGTACTTC,CASSGRRDQETQYF
NA,NA,TRBJ2-7,TRBV5-6,TGTGCCAGCAGCTTGTACTCCGGGACATCCTACGAGCAGTACTTC,CASSLYSGTSYEQYF
NA,once,TRBJ1-2,TRBV5-1,TGCGCCTCGGGCGGGGCAGGTTATGGCTACACCTTC,CASGGAGYGYTF
NA,NA,TRBJ1-4,TRBV30,TGTGCCTGGAGTGTGGAGGGGAGTGAAAAACTGTTTTTT,CAWSVEGSEKLFF
TRBD2,NA,TRBJ2-4,TRBV5-1,TGCGCCAGCAGCTTGGGCCAACTAAGCGGGGAGCAAAAAAACATTCAGTACTTC,CASSLGQLSGEQKNIQYF
NA,NA,TRBJ2-1,TRBV29-1,TGCAGCATCAACCCCAGGAGTGGCAATGAGCAGTTCTTC,CSINPRSGNEQFF
NA,NA,TRBJ2-5,TRBV29-1,TGCAGCGTTGTAACGGAAAACATACTTCAAGAGACCCAGTACTTC,CSVVTENILQETQYF
NA,NA,TRBJ1-5,TRBV2,TGTGCCAGCAGTGAAGGTGAGAGGGCCCTGAGCAATCAGCCCCAGCATTTT,CASSEGERALSNQPQHF
TRBD1,NA,TRBJ1-5,TRBV19,TGTGCCAGTAGTATCGGACAGGGCAATCAGCCCCAGCATTTT,CASSIGQGNQPQHF
TRBD2,NA,TRBJ2-1,TRBV6-4,TGTGCCAGCAGTGGGGGTAGCGGGACCAATGAGCAGTTCTTC,CASSGGSGTNEQFF
NA,NA,TRBJ1-1,TRBV7-2,TGTGCCAGCAGCATCGAAAGATGGAACACTGAAGCTTTCTTT,CASSIERWNTEAFF
NA,NA,TRBJ2-2,TRBV7-2,TGTGCCAGCAGCTTAGGAGCGGCCGGGGAGCTGTTTTTT,CASSLGAAGELFF
NA,NA,TRBJ1-1,TRBV29-1,TGCAGCGTTGTTAAGAACACTGAAGCTTTCTTT,CSVVKNTEAFF
NA,once,TRBJ2-3,TRBV29-1,TGCAGCGTTGAAGCGGTAGATACGCAGTATTTT,CSVEAVDTQYF
NA,NA,TRBJ1-5,TRBV15,TGTGCCACCAGCAGAGATAAGGGATTCAATCAGCCCCAGCATTTT,CATSRDKGFNQPQHF
TRBD2,once,TRBJ2-3,TRBV19,TGTGCCAGTAGTATCCGAGGACTAGCGGGAGATACGCAGTATTTT,CASSIRGLAGDTQYF
NA,NA,TRBJ1-3,TRBV7-2,TGTGCCAGCAGCTTGGGGCCCTCTGGAAACACCATATATTTT,CASSLGPSGNTIYF
TRBD2,NA,TRBJ2-2,TRBV5-1,TGCGCCAGCAGCTGGAGTAGCGGGATGGCCGGGGAGCTGTTTTTT,CASSWSSGMAGELFF
NA,once,TRBJ1-1,TRBV7-9,TGTGCCAGCAGCGCGTCTTTGGACACTGAAGCTTTCTTT,CASSASLDTEAFF
NA,NA,TRBJ1-1,TRBV4-1,TGCGCCAGCAGCCAATTTCAGGGGAACACTGAAGCTTTCTTT,CASSQFQGNTEAFF
TRBD1,few,TRBJ1-2,TRBV20-1,TGCAGTGCTCCGGGACAGGGAGGCTATGGCTACACCTTC,CSAPGQGGYGYTF
TRBD1,NA,TRBJ2-3,TRBV5-1,TGCGCCAGCAGCTTACAGGGGGCAGATACGCAGTATTTT,CASSLQGADTQYF
NA,once,TRBJ1-1,TRBV6-6,TGTGCCAGCAGTTACCCGGGACGGGGTGATGAAGCTTTCTTT,CASSYPGRGDEAFF
NA,NA,TRBJ1-2,TRBV27,TGTGCCAGCAGTACTGGGGGGTTATATGGCTACACCTTC,CASSTGGLYGYTF
NA,NA,TRBJ1-4,TRBV28,TGTGCCAGCAGTCCCCCACGGACTCCCCCGGAAAAACTGTTTTTT,CASSPPRTPPEKLFF
NA,NA,TRBJ2-5,TRBV12-3/TRBV12-4,TGTGCCAGCAGTTTAGGGCCCCCGGGACCTACCCAGTACTTC,CASSLGPPGPTQYF
TRBD2,NA,TRBJ2-2,TRBV30,TGTGCCTGGAGAGCGGTGGTAGCGGGAGCCGGGGAGCTGTTTTTT,CAWRAVVAGAGELFF
NA,NA,TRBJ2-5,TRBV12-3/TRBV12-4,TGTGCCAGCAGGGAGGGGGAAGAGACCCAGTACTTC,CASREGEETQYF
NA,NA,TRBJ2-3,TRBV29-1,TGCAGCGTTGAAGAGGTGCGGCAAGATACGCAGTATTTT,CSVEEVRQDTQYF